This T cell receptor beta chain emerged from a study of PD-1 blockade in classical Hodgkin lymphoma. Study details: Every 2 weeks, patients got 3 mg/kg intravenous nivolumab.

Profiling relied on immunoSEQ multiplex PCR, and the TCRdb table lists in-frame clones only, not all of them. The repertoire includes about 24,000 clones, 60% to 85% of them detected once, and roughly 7.3% sits in the top ten. Study findings and constraints: A significant rise in TCR diversity was seen by C4D1 for CD4+ cells but not for CD8+ cells. Nothing has yet pinned down what causes the repertoire differences, possibly disease activity or prior therapy. Reported baseline diversity: healthy donors highest, relapsed/refractory patients lowest.

Comment on this clone: The antigen is not known.

Exposure to brentuximab vedotin varied, and each patient had relapsed following autologous stem cell transplantation. The sequence was collected from a human donor with classical Hodgkin lymphoma. This material consisted of peripheral blood mononuclear cells (PBMCs), taken before the second cycle of nivolumab.

Here the CDR3 reads CASSSYASGNTIYF. The CDR3 coding sequence is TGTGCCAGCAGTTCGTATGCCTCTGGAAACACCATATATTTT. The chain is built from TRBV27 and TRBJ1-3; D gene ambiguous. Germline V lookup: CDR1 MNHEY, CDR2 SMNVEV (reference sequence). V was shortened by 4 bases and J by 0 bases, with 7 bases between the two germline ends. This CDR3 region has 14 residues.